This T cell receptor beta chain comes out of a study of cytomegalovirus exposure and HLA in healthy donors. Study conclusions and caveats: Whilst most TCR sequences proved rare, a subset of public TCRs occurred across many donors. Both high specificity and high sensitivity reportedly marked the classifier's diagnosis of cytomegalovirus status. Looking again later, the authors saw that most CMV-associated TCR beta chains seemed HLA-restricted.

CDR1 is SGHDT, CDR2 YYEEEE, per germline. Trimming took 0 bases from V and 4 from J, leaving 11 bases between them. The CDR3 extends over 15 amino acids. PCR amplification relied on 60 Vbeta primers (plus 13 Jbeta primers). Some clones are missing from TCRdb's copy, which holds only in-frame ones; the method was immunoSEQ multiplex PCR. The sample has around 150,000 clones, about four fifths seen once. Remarks on this clone: Its antigen is unknown.

Sequencing used PBMCs. This rearrangement joins TRBV5-6 to TRBJ2-1; the D gene is possibly TRBD2 (6 bases). The receptor's source is a woman in her thirties or forties in good health and CMV-seropositive. The CDR3 DNA reads as TGTGCCAGCAGCTTGGAAAAAGCGGGTTACAATGAGCAGTTCTTC. The encoded protein is CASSLEKAGYNEQFF.